This T cell receptor beta chain comes out of a study of CD8+ T cells in alopecia areata. Background on the study: The authors scored treated patients' severity by affected scalp percentage.

Study outcomes and limitations: Tofacitinib significantly lowered scalp clonality and expanded CD8+ clones among the top 100.

On this clone itself: Its antigen is still unknown.

cDNA serving as the sequencing template came from extracted, reverse transcribed RNA. Only in-frame clones appear in the TCRdb table, and some are missing; sequencing was by immunoSEQ multiplex PCR. The data show roughly 200,000 clones, about 48% seen once. The CDR3 totals 16 residues. Germline CDR1 and CDR2: MGHDK and SYGVNS. V gave up 4 bases and J gave up 0 bases, with 15 bases separating them. Described treatment: oral pan-JAK inhibitor, 5-10 mg twice daily. The chain joins TRBV25-1 to TRBJ2-5; D may be TRBD1 (6 bases). The sample consisted of CD8+ T cells sorted from blood, taken at week 24, from a patient treated with tofacitinib. The TCR sequence derives from a human donor with alopecia areata. The CDR3: CASSVPRTAYQETQYF. Here the CDR3 DNA reads TGTGCCAGCAGTGTTCCGAGGACAGCGTACCAAGAGACCCAGTACTTC. Variable domain in full (rest from reference TRBV25-1 and TRBJ2-5): EADIYQTPRYLVIGTGKKITLECSQTMGHDKMYWYQQDPGMELHLIHYSYGVNSTEKGDLSSESTVSRIRTEHFPLTLESARPSHTSQYLCASSVPRTAYQETQYFGPGTRLLVL.